One sample yielded the 32 T cell receptor beta chains listed below, sequenced in a study of post-analysis software for immune sequencing data. Their antigens remain unidentified. Study outcomes and limitations: Patients had higher frequencies than controls of about 5 TRBV segments, including TRBV5-6, TRBV5-1 and TRBV20-1.

Every TCR beta cDNA library bore unique molecular identifiers. Via MiXCR, TCRdb re-called the PCR reads, giving one row per CDR3 protein. The data contain fewer than 850,000 distinct CDR3 sequences, 25% to 30% of them seen just once; the ten biggest clones take up roughly 0.53%. Sequencing was carried out using blood. The receptors come from a girl aged 5-17 years with multiple sclerosis.

This clonotype was recorded a few times. The chain is built from TRBV6-1 and TRBJ2-4; no clear D gene. V gave up 2 bases and J gave up 9 bases, with 14 bases separating them. Germline lookup yields CDR1 MNHNS and CDR2 SASEGT. The CDR3 sequence is 14 residues long. This CDR3 reads CASSESNSGAIQYF. CDR3 nucleotide sequence: TGTGCCAGCAGTGAAAGTAATTCCGGTGCCATTCAGTACTTC.

This chain uses TRBV12-3 or TRBV12-4 with TRBJ2-3, with D hard to call. Trimming shortened V by 5 bases and J by 4 bases, and 7 bases separated the two germline ends. The CDR3 covers 12 residues. This CDR3 reads CASSLFSDTQYF. In DNA, the CDR3 is TGTGCCAGCAGTCTATTCTCAGATACGCAGTATTTT.

This chain connects TRBV7-2 to TRBJ1-4, with 7 bases that match TRBD1. This CDR3 is built from 16 residues. In germline, CDR1 is SGHTA, CDR2 FQGNSA. V dropped 4 bases and J dropped 1; count of bases not matched to a gene: 6. The chain's CDR3 is CASSSNRQGTNEKLFF. The CDR3 DNA reads TGTGCCAGCAGCTCAAATAGACAGGGAACTAATGAAAAACTGTTTTTT.

The genes are TRBV4-1 and TRBJ1-2; D might be TRBD1 (5 bases). The CDR3 is made up of 16 amino acids. CDR1 MGHRA and CDR2 YSYEKL come from the germline V gene. V dropped 3 bases and J dropped 4 bases, with 18 bases sitting between them. The CDR3 sequence: CASSQGPRERVYGYTF. DNA for the CDR3: TGCGCCAGCAGCCAGGGGCCCAGGGAACGAGTCTATGGCTACACCTTC.

This clonotype was counted only a few times. The rearrangement uses TRBV7-9 and TRBJ2-3; 8 nucleotides line up with TRBD1. The CDR3 has 15 amino acids. The V gene's germline CDR1 is SEHNR and CDR2 FQNEAQ (reference sequence). V trimming: 7 bases; J trimming: 0 bases; junction bases outside the gene matches: 6. This chain's CDR3 is CASIQGAASTDTQYF. CDR3 in DNA: TGTGCCAGCATCCAGGGGGCAGCTAGCACAGATACGCAGTATTTT.

Comments on this clonotype: Its ends do not fully match the called genes, so a read error is possible. The chain is built from TRBV20-1 and TRBJ1-2; 8 bases match TRBD1. The CDR3 length is 15 residues. Germline V gives CDR1 DFQATT, CDR2 SNEGSKA (reference sequence). DNA of the CDR3: TGCAGTGCTAGAGAAACGGACAGGGCCTACTATGGCTGCACCTTC. Its translation is CSARETDRAYYGCTF.

This clonotype was counted a few times. V gene TRBV4-2 combines with J gene TRBJ1-5; D unresolved. V lost 1 base to trimming and J lost 5 bases, with 9 bases between them. The CDR3 consists of 14 residues. In germline, CDR1 is LGHNA, CDR2 YNFKEQ. The CDR3 is CASSQGPVYQPQHF. CDR3 DNA: TGTGCCAGCAGCCAAGGGCCAGTTTATCAGCCCCAGCATTTT.

The CDR3 here is CASSFDRASEQYF. CDR3 DNA: TGTGCCAGCAGTTTCGACAGGGCATCCGAGCAGTACTTC. The chain couples TRBV12-3 or TRBV12-4 to TRBJ2-7, with 7 bases matching TRBD1. J was trimmed by 6 bases and V by 3 bases; bases with no gene match: 5. The length of the CDR3 is 13 residues.

J is TRBJ2-1 and V is TRBV3-1, with 7 positions matching TRBD1. The germline gives CDR1 LGHDT, CDR2 YNNKEL (reference sequence). The CDR3 contains 13 residues. Trimming at V came to 1 base and at J to 9 bases, leaving 3 bases not matched to a gene. CDR3: CASSQVKGAEQFF. In nucleotides, the CDR3 is TGTGCCAGCAGCCAAGTTAAGGGGGCTGAGCAGTTCTTC.

This clonotype was picked up many times. The V gene is TRBV5-1, the J gene TRBJ2-4; D is unresolved. The V end was cut by 2 bases, the J end by 6 bases, with 3 bases between. Per the germline V gene, CDR1 is SGHRS and CDR2 is YFSETQ. This CDR3 is built from 11 residues. The CDR3 DNA follows: TGCGCCAGCAGCTTAGGAAACATTCAGTACTTC. Encoded protein: CASSLGNIQYF.

This clonotype has a handful of counts. The chain employs TRBV9 and TRBJ1-4, with D possibly matching TRBD1 (5 bases). This CDR3 has 15 residues. V was trimmed by 4 bases and J by 8 bases, leaving 18 bases between them. The germline V gene has CDR1 SGDLS and CDR2 YYNGEE. The CDR3 nucleotides read TGTGCCAGCAGCCCCAGGGACGAGAGGGAAGAAAAACTGTTTTTT. This translates into CASSPRDEREEKLFF.

The rearrangement joins TRBV6-2 or TRBV6-3 to TRBJ2-5; D may be TRBD2 (5 bases). Germline loops: CDR1 MNHEY, CDR2 SVGEGT. This CDR3 spans 16 amino acids. The V and J ends lost 0 bases and 2 bases respectively, with 13 bases between them. The CDR3 here is CASSYSRGLLQETQYF. CDR3 in DNA: TGTGCCAGCAGTTACTCGAGAGGGCTTCTACAAGAGACCCAGTACTTC.

This clonotype was seen a handful of times. The chain recombines TRBV6-5 with TRBJ1-5; D call uncertain. CDR3 length: 17 amino acids. Germline V gene lookup returns CDR1 MNHEY and CDR2 SVGAGI. Trimming cost V 4 bases and J 1 base, with 17 bases left between them. The CDR3 nucleotides are TGTGCCAGCAGTTCCCCCCGTGACGGGCGAAGCAATCAGCCCCAGCATTTT. This gives the protein CASSSPRDGRSNQPQHF.

The V call is TRBV5-1, the J call TRBJ2-3; 10 bases fit TRBD1. This CDR3 is 15 amino acids long. Trimming at V came to 1 base and at J to 5 bases, leaving 4 bases not matched to a gene. The germline V gene encodes CDR1 SGHRS and CDR2 YFSETQ. DNA of the CDR3: TGCGCCAGCAGCTTGAGGACAGGGGGGGGAGATACGCAGTATTTT. Its translation: CASSLRTGGGDTQYF.

The chain employs TRBV7-2 and TRBJ1-2; tentative D call: TRBD1 (5 bases). The CDR3 runs to 16 residues. Per germline, CDR1 SGHTA and CDR2 FQGNSA. Between the trimmed V and J ends, which lost 3 bases and 6 bases, there was a span of 20 bases. The CDR3 region is CASSFAPGTLSHGYTF. CDR3 in DNA: TGTGCCAGCAGCTTCGCGCCCGGGACGCTGAGCCATGGCTACACCTTC. Filled out from reference TRBV7-2 and TRBJ1-2, the complete variable domain reads GAGVSQSPSNKVTEKGKDVELRCDPISGHTALYWYRQSLGQGLEFLIYFQGNSAPDKSGLPSDRFSAERTGGSVSTLTIQRTQQEDSAVYLCASSFAPGTLSHGYTFGSGTRLTVV.

This clonotype appeared a few times. The chain carries TRBV6-2 or TRBV6-3 and TRBJ2-4; 7 nucleotides align to TRBD1. Unmatched junction bases numbered 1, after V lost 8 bases and J lost 6 bases. The germline gives CDR1 MNHEY, CDR2 SVGEGT. This CDR3 is built from 11 residues. CDR3 protein: CASRTGNIQYF. The CDR3 DNA is TGTGCCAGCCGGACAGGAAACATTCAGTACTTC.

The chain employs TRBV27 and TRBJ2-3, with D perhaps being TRBD1 or TRBD2 (5 bases each). CDR1 MNHEY and CDR2 SMNVEV come from the germline V gene (reference sequence). This CDR3 is built from 15 residues. The V and J ends lost 3 bases and 1 base respectively, with 11 bases between them. The CDR3 nucleotides are TGTGCCAGCAGTTTGGGACCGACTCGCACAGATACGCAGTATTTT. This codes for CASSLGPTRTDTQYF.

The CDR3 region is CASSLSPGGGANYGYTF. CDR3 sequence (DNA): TGTGCCAGCAGCTTATCCCCAGGGGGTGGGGCTAACTATGGCTACACCTTC. The chain has TRBV7-2 and TRBJ1-2; 7 bases match TRBD1. The CDR3 length is 17 residues. V shed 2 bases and J 0 bases; nucleotides not matched to a gene: 9. The germline CDR1 and CDR2 sequences are SGHTA and FQGNSA.

This clonotype was recorded a few times. The V gene is TRBV6-6, the J gene TRBJ1-4, with 8 bases matching TRBD1. CDR3 length equals 14 residues. Per germline, CDR1 MNHNY and CDR2 SVGAGI (reference sequence). The ends lost 5 bases at V and 5 bases at J; junction bases unmatched: 4. In DNA form, the CDR3 reads TGTGCCAGCAGTGAGGGACAGGTGAATGAAAAACTGTTTTTT. It encodes CASSEGQVNEKLFF.

This chain links TRBV20-1 with TRBJ2-3; no reliable D call. The CDR3 runs to 13 residues. Per the germline V gene, CDR1 is DFQATT and CDR2 is SNEGSKA (reference sequence). V was cut by 3 bases and J by 2 bases, with 9 bases left in between. The CDR3 DNA is TGCAGTGCTAGTTATCGCAACACAGATACGCAGTATTTT. This translates into CSASYRNTDTQYF.

This rearrangement joins TRBV6-5 to TRBJ2-7; maybe TRBD2 (6 bases). Trimming cost V 0 bases and J 1 base, with 19 bases left between them. In germline, CDR1 is MNHEY, CDR2 SVGAGI. The CDR3 totals 18 residues. In nucleotides, the CDR3 is TGTGCCAGCAGTTACTCGGGGTGGAGAGGAGGGCGTTCCTACGAGCAGTACTTC. Amino acids: CASSYSGWRGGRSYEQYF.

The rearrangement joins TRBV5-1 to TRBJ1-4; D gene ambiguous. This CDR3 is 13 amino acids long. Germline values: CDR1 SGHRS, CDR2 YFSETQ. Deletions cut 7 bases from V and 5 bases from J, with 12 bases between. The CDR3 sequence: CASSPGGNEKLFF. The CDR3 coding sequence is TGCGCCAGCTCACCTGGAGGGAATGAAAAACTGTTTTTT.

This clonotype was counted a few times. The chain joins TRBV28 to TRBJ2-5; D is possibly TRBD1 or TRBD2 (5 bases each). The V gene's germline CDR1 is MDHEN and CDR2 SYDVKM. This CDR3 comprises 15 residues. Between the trimmed V and J ends, which lost 5 bases and 1 base, there was a span of 14 bases. The CDR3 here is CASSRDPGAQETQYF. The DNA for the CDR3 is TGTGCCAGCAGTAGAGACCCCGGGGCCCAAGAGACCCAGTACTTC.

V usage is TRBV28 and J usage is TRBJ2-3; 7 bases are a match to TRBD1. The germline V gene encodes CDR1 MDHEN and CDR2 SYDVKM. The CDR3 runs to 14 residues. Trimming removed 8 bases from V and 0 bases from J; junction bases left unmatched: 5. Here the CDR3 reads CASGDRTSTDTQYF. The CDR3 nucleotides are TGTGCCAGCGGGGACAGAACTAGCACAGATACGCAGTATTTT.

The genes are TRBV20-1 and TRBJ2-7; no definite D call. The CDR3 is 15 amino acids. Germline V gives CDR1 DFQATT, CDR2 SNEGSKA (reference sequence). V was trimmed by 1 base and J by 4 bases, leaving 17 bases between them. The CDR3 protein is CSARGVLLSSYEQYF. The CDR3 DNA reads as TGCAGTGCTAGAGGGGTTTTGCTGTCGTCATACGAGCAGTACTTC.

This clonotype was recorded a few times. This rearrangement joins TRBV7-9 to TRBJ2-5, with 11 nucleotides matching TRBD2. The V gene end was trimmed by 5 bases and the J gene end by 11 bases; junction bases not matched to a gene: 16. Germline V CDR1 and CDR2: SEHNR, FQNEAQ (reference sequence). This CDR3 has 16 amino acids. The CDR3 sequence is CASSPTSGRVVNEQYF. DNA for the CDR3: TGTGCCAGCAGCCCCACTAGCGGGAGAGTTGTGAATGAGCAGTACTTC. Supplemented by reference TRBV7-9 and TRBJ2-5, the full variable domain reads DTGVSQNPRHKITKRGQNVTFRCDPISEHNRLYWYRQTLGQGPEFLTYFQNEAQLEKSRLLSDRFSAERPKGSFSTLEIQRTEQGDSAMYLCASSPTSGRVVNEQYFGPGTRLLVL.

A few counts support this clonotype. The genes are TRBV2 and TRBJ2-3; D is undetermined. CDR3 length: 16 amino acids. Trimming took 6 bases from V and 0 from J, leaving 16 bases between them. Per germline, CDR1 SNHLY and CDR2 FYNNEI. The chain's CDR3 is CASSHFLSGSTDTQYF. In nucleotides, the CDR3 is TGTGCCAGCAGCCACTTCCTCTCAGGCAGCACAGATACGCAGTATTTT.

The chain has TRBV2 and TRBJ1-6, with D uncertain. The CDR3 has 13 amino acids. Germline V gene sequence: CDR1 SNHLY, CDR2 FYNNEI. V was cut by 7 bases and J by 5 bases, with 9 bases left in between. The chain's CDR3 is CASIYTDNSPLHF. CDR3 in DNA: TGTGCCAGCATTTATACAGATAATTCACCCCTCCACTTT.

The gene calls are TRBV9 and TRBJ2-1, with D perhaps TRBD2 (6 bases). The CDR3 covers 16 residues. V was clipped by 0 bases and J by 6 bases, with 16 bases between them. Germline V CDR1 and CDR2: SGDLS, YYNGEE. In DNA form, the CDR3 reads TGTGCCAGCAGCGTAGACGAAACGGGGGTGATCAATGAGCAGTTCTTC. Amino acids: CASSVDETGVINEQFF.

The chain links TRBV9 to TRBJ1-5; D might be TRBD1 (6 bases). This CDR3 region has 16 residues. Looked up from germline, CDR1 is SGDLS and CDR2 is YYNGEE. Trimming left V 3 bases short and J 5 bases short, with 18 bases between. CDR3 sequence (DNA): TGTGCCAGCAGCGCGACCCCGGGGGGCAGCGATCAGCCCCAGCATTTT. Translation: CASSATPGGSDQPQHF.

This clonotype was observed a handful of times. The rearrangement joins TRBV29-1 to TRBJ1-1, with unresolved D. In germline, CDR1 is SQVTM, CDR2 ANQGSEA. The V gene lost 1 base and the J gene lost 1 base, with 4 bases spanning the gap. The CDR3 loop spans 12 amino acids. In nucleotides, the CDR3 is TGCAGCGTTGAAGGTCCGAACACTGAAGCTTTCTTT. The encoded protein is CSVEGPNTEAFF.

The sample holds a few counts of this clonotype. The chain has TRBV11-2 and TRBJ2-7; perhaps TRBD2 as D (5 bases). Trimming shortened V by 5 bases and J by 1 base, and 9 bases separated the two germline ends. The length of the CDR3 is 13 residues. In germline, CDR1 is SGHAT, CDR2 FQNNGV. The DNA of the CDR3 is TGTGCCAGCAGCGGACTCCGGTCCTACGAGCAGTACTTC. Its translation: CASSGLRSYEQYF.